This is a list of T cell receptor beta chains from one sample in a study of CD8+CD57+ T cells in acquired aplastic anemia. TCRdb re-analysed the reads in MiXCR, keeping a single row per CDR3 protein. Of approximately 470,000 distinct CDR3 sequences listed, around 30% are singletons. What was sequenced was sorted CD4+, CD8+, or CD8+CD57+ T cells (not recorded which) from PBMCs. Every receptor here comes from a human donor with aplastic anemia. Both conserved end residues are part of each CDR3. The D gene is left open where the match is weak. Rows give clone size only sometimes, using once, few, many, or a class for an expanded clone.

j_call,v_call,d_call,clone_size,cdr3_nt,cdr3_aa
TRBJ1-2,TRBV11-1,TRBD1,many,TGTGCCAGCAGCTTAGATGGGACAGGGGTTCGGTATGGCTACACCTTC,CASSLDGTGVRYGYTF
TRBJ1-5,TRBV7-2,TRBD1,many,TGTGCCAGCAGCGCACAACAGGGGTTCAATCAGCCCCAGCATTTT,CASSAQQGFNQPQHF
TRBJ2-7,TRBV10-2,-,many,TGCGCCAGCACTTCGACAGTATCCTACGAGCAGTACTTC,CASTSTVSYEQYF
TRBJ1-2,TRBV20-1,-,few,TGCAGTGCCCTGGGAGGGATCACTAACTATGGCTACACCTTC,CSALGGITNYGYTF
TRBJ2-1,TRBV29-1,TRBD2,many,TGCAGCGTCTCTACCCGACTAGCGGGAGAGAATGAGCAGTTCTTC,CSVSTRLAGENEQFF
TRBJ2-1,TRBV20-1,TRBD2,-,TGCAGTGCTAGAGGACTAGCGGGACTCAATTCTGAGCAGTTCTTC,CSARGLAGLNSEQFF
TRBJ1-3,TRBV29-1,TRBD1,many,TGCAGCGTGGCAGGGACAGGGTCCTCTGGAAACACCATATATTTT,CSVAGTGSSGNTIYF
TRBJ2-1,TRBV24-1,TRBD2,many,TGTGCCACCAGTGATTTGCGGGGGGATGAGCAGTTCTTC,CATSDLRGDEQFF
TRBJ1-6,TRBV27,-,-,TGTGCCAGCACCGACCGCGTTCCGATCTATAATTCACCCCTCCACTTT,CASTDRVPIYNSPLHF
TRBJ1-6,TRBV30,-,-,TGTGCCTGGAGTTCGGACCGAACCCTCCACTTT,CAWSSDRTLHF
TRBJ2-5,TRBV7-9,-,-,TGTGCCAGCACCAAATCGGGCAGCCGGACCCAGTACTTC,CASTKSGSRTQYF
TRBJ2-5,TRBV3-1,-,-,TGTGCCAGCAGCCCTATGACGGGTATGGAGACCCAGTACTTC,CASSPMTGMETQYF
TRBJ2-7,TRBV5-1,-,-,TGCGCCAGCAGCTTGGGACAGGCGGATTACGAGCAGTACTTC,CASSLGQADYEQYF
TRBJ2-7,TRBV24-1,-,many,TGTGCCACCAGTGAACCCCTATTTGGGTCCTACGAGCAGTACTTC,CATSEPLFGSYEQYF
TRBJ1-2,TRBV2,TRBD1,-,TGTGCCAGCAGACACACAGGGGTAGCCTATGGCTACACCTTC,CASRHTGVAYGYTF
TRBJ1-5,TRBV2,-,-,TGTGCCAGCAGTTTTAGCGCGGGCAGCGGTCAGCCCCAGCATTTT,CASSFSAGSGQPQHF
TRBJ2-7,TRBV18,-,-,TGTGCCAGCTCACCACCCGGCGGTGGCGAGCAGTACTTC,CASSPPGGGEQYF
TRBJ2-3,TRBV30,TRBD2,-,TGTGCCTGGAGTGCGGGACTAGCGGGAGCCCCAGATACGCAGTATTTT,CAWSAGLAGAPDTQYF
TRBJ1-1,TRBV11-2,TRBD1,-,TGTGCCAGCAGCTTTACGTCAGGGGGTGACACTGAAGCTTTCTTT,CASSFTSGGDTEAFF
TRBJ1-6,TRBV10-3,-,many,TGTGCCATCAGTGATTTACAGGGCACTCATTCACCCCTCCACTTT,CAISDLQGTHSPLHF
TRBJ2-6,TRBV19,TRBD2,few,TGTGCCAGTAGTATACAGCGGGGTGGGGCCAACGTCCTGACTTTC,CASSIQRGGANVLTF
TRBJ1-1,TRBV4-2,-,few,TGTGCCAGCAGCCAAGAATTTGGGGGGCGGAACACTGAAGCTTTCTTT,CASSQEFGGRNTEAFF
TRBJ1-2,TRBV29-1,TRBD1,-,TGCAGCGTTAAGTTAGGACAGGAGCTTACTAACTATGGCTACACCTTC,CSVKLGQELTNYGYTF
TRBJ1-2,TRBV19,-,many,TGTGCCAGTAACGGGGCAGGGTTACCTAACTATGGCTACACCTTC,CASNGAGLPNYGYTF
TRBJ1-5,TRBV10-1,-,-,TGCGCCAGCAGTGAGTACCCCAATCAGCCCCAGCATTTT,CASSEYPNQPQHF
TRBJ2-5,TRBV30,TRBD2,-,TGTGCCTGGAGAGAGGGACTAGCGGAAGAGACCCAGTACTTC,CAWREGLAEETQYF
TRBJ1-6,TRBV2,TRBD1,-,TGTGCCAGCGGGACAGGGTCAAGGTCACCCCTCCACTTT,CASGTGSRSPLHF
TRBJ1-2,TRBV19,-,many,TGTGCCAGTAGCAAGCTTGTTAGTTATGGCTACACCTTC,CASSKLVSYGYTF
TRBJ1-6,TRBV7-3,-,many,TGTGCCAGCAGCTTAACCCTCGGGTTTTCACCCCTCCACTTT,CASSLTLGFSPLHF
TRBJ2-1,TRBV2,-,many,TGTGCCAGCGGCAGAAAGTGGGGTGAGCAGTTCTTC,CASGRKWGEQFF
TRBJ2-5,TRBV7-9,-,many,TGTGCCAGCAGCTTAACTAGGGAAGAGACCCAGTACTTC,CASSLTREETQYF
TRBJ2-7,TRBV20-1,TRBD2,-,TGCAGTGCTACTAGCGGGGGCTCCTACGAGCAGTACTTC,CSATSGGSYEQYF
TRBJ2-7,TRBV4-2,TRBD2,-,TGTGCCAGCAGCGCGGGACTAGTGGGGTCCTGCGAGCAGTACTTC,CASSAGLVGSCEQYF